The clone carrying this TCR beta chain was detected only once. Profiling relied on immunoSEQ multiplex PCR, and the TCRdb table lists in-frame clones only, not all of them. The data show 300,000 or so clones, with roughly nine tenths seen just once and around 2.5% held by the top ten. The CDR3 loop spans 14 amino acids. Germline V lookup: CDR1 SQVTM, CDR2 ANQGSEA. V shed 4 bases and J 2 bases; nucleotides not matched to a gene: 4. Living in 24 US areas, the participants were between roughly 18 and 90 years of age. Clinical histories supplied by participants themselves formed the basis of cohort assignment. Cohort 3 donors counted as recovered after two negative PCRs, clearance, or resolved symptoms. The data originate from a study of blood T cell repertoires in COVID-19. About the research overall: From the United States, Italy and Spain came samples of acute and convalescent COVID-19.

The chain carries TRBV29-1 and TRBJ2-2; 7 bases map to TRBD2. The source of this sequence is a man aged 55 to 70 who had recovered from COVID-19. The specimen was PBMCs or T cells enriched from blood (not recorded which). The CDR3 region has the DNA TGCAGCGTTGCGGGAGGACGAAACACCGGGGAGCTGTTTTTT. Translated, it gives CSVAGGRNTGELFF.